This T cell receptor beta chain was captured by sequencing in a study of T cells in Graves' hyperthyroidism and ophthalmopathy. TCR beta CDR3 regions were amplified from RNA transcripts. RT-PCR in the first round (using the HTBI primer set) targeted the TCR CDR3. TCRdb reprocessed the multiplex PCR reads via MiXCR and lists one record per CDR3 protein. This sample carries fewer than 550,000 distinct CDR3 sequences, around 22% of them seen once, and the ten largest clones take 10% to 12%. The length of the CDR3 is 15 residues. V dropped 4 bases and J dropped 4; count of bases not matched to a gene: 7. Per germline, CDR1 MRHNA and CDR2 SNTAGT.

Sequencing input: blood. The origin of this receptor is a woman aged 30 to 39 with Graves' ophthalmopathy. The rearrangement links TRBV6-4 to TRBJ2-5; 9 bases agree with TRBD1. The CDR3 bases are TGTGCCAGCAGTGTTCGACAGGGGGGAGGAGAGACCCAGTACTTC. This gives the protein CASSVRQGGGETQYF.